Listed below are T cell receptor beta chains from one sample, sequenced in a study of blood T cell repertoires in COVID-19. Some clones are missing from TCRdb's copy, which holds only in-frame ones; the method was immunoSEQ multiplex PCR. This sample carries 55,000 to 80,000 clones, around 82% of them seen once, and the ten largest clones take 13% to 15%. The material sequenced was peripheral blood. These receptor sequences come from a man aged 55 to 69 with COVID-19, enrolled during active disease. Both conserved end residues are part of each CDR3. The order of the fields is V gene, D gene, J gene, clone size, CDR3 protein, CDR3 DNA. A D gene is named only where the DNA matches it firmly. Clone size, where shown, is once, few, many, or a class for clones that have expanded.

V gene: TRBV30; D gene: .; J gene: TRBJ1-2; clone size: once; CDR3 protein: CAWSVGGGYTF; CDR3 DNA: TGTGCCTGGAGTGTCGGCGGGGGCTACACCTTC
V gene: TRBV6-5; D gene: TRBD1; J gene: TRBJ2-7; clone size: .; CDR3 protein: CASSYSFGQGYEQYF; CDR3 DNA: TGTGCCAGCAGTTACTCCTTCGGACAGGGCTACGAGCAGTACTTC
V gene: TRBV5-1; D gene: .; J gene: TRBJ1-1; clone size: .; CDR3 protein: CASSSGSRGTEAFF; CDR3 DNA: TGCGCCAGCAGCTCGGGGTCTCGTGGCACTGAAGCTTTCTTT
V gene: TRBV7-3; D gene: .; J gene: TRBJ2-2; clone size: .; CDR3 protein: CASSSPGLALFF; CDR3 DNA: TGTGCCAGCAGCTCCCCGGGACTCGCGCTGTTTTTT
V gene: TRBV6-6; D gene: .; J gene: TRBJ2-7; clone size: .; CDR3 protein: CASGGRGSYEQYF; CDR3 DNA: TGTGCCAGCGGGGGGCGGGGGAGCTACGAGCAGTACTTC
V gene: TRBV6-5; D gene: TRBD1; J gene: TRBJ1-4; clone size: once; CDR3 protein: CASSYEGASKLFF; CDR3 DNA: TGTGCCAGCAGTTATGAGGGGGCAAGTAAACTGTTTTTT
V gene: TRBV3-1/TRBV3-2; D gene: TRBD1; J gene: TRBJ1-6; clone size: .; CDR3 protein: CASSQSGGQNNSPLHF; CDR3 DNA: TGTGCCAGCAGCCAGTCAGGGGGACAGAATAATTCACCCCTCCACTTT
V gene: TRBV5-1; D gene: TRBD1; J gene: TRBJ2-7; clone size: .; CDR3 protein: CASSGQGTSYEQYF; CDR3 DNA: TGCGCCAGCAGCGGACAGGGCACAAGCTACGAGCAGTACTTC
V gene: TRBV6-2/TRBV6-3; D gene: .; J gene: TRBJ2-1; clone size: once; CDR3 protein: CASSWRTLSYNEQFF; CDR3 DNA: TGTGCCAGCAGTTGGAGGACTCTCTCCTACAATGAGCAGTTCTTC
V gene: TRBV19; D gene: .; J gene: TRBJ1-1; clone size: many; CDR3 protein: CASSIQRRKGVGTEAFF; CDR3 DNA: TGTGCCAGTAGTATTCAGCGCAGAAAGGGAGTTGGGACTGAAGCTTTCTTT
V gene: TRBV18; D gene: .; J gene: TRBJ2-7; clone size: .; CDR3 protein: CASSPFRDQSYEQYF; CDR3 DNA: TGTGCCAGCTCACCATTCCGGGATCAATCCTACGAGCAGTACTTC
V gene: TRBV27; D gene: .; J gene: TRBJ1-2; clone size: once; CDR3 protein: CASSSLGHVHVHGYTF; CDR3 DNA: TGTGCCAGCAGTTCCCTTGGACACGTTCACGTCCACGGCTACACCTTC
V gene: TRBV10-3; D gene: .; J gene: TRBJ2-6; clone size: .; CDR3 protein: CATRSGANVLTF; CDR3 DNA: TGTGCCACACGGTCTGGGGCCAACGTCCTGACTTTC
V gene: TRBV21-1; D gene: .; J gene: TRBJ2-7; clone size: .; CDR3 protein: CASSKASPPTSGSLGYEQYF; CDR3 DNA: TGTGCCAGCAGCAAAGCTTCCCCCCCGACTAGCGGGAGTCTTGGCTACGAGCAGTACTTC
V gene: TRBV19; D gene: TRBD1; J gene: TRBJ2-5; clone size: few; CDR3 protein: CANRTGGLFHQETQYF; CDR3 DNA: TGTGCCAATCGGACAGGGGGCCTTTTCCACCAAGAGACCCAGTACTTC
V gene: TRBV6-5; D gene: .; J gene: TRBJ1-4; clone size: .; CDR3 protein: CAIRPDEKLFF; CDR3 DNA: TGTGCCATCAGACCGGATGAAAAACTGTTTTTT
V gene: TRBV2; D gene: .; J gene: TRBJ2-3; clone size: .; CDR3 protein: CASSGGRGTSTDTQYF; CDR3 DNA: TGTGCCAGCAGTGGAGGGAGAGGGACTAGCACAGATACGCAGTATTTT
V gene: TRBV6-5; D gene: .; J gene: TRBJ2-7; clone size: .; CDR3 protein: CASSYSSRGNSYEQYF; CDR3 DNA: TGTGCCAGCAGTTACTCGAGTCGGGGGAACTCCTACGAGCAGTACTTC
V gene: TRBV7-9; D gene: .; J gene: TRBJ1-2; clone size: few; CDR3 protein: CASSPGLYGYTF; CDR3 DNA: TGTGCCAGCAGCCCAGGATTATATGGCTACACCTTC
V gene: TRBV2; D gene: TRBD1; J gene: TRBJ2-5; clone size: .; CDR3 protein: CASNGQGVGETQYF; CDR3 DNA: TGTGCCAGCAATGGACAGGGAGTGGGAGAGACCCAGTACTTC
V gene: TRBV7-9; D gene: .; J gene: TRBJ2-5; clone size: .; CDR3 protein: CASSLAPEETQYF; CDR3 DNA: TGTGCCAGCAGCTTAGCCCCAGAAGAGACCCAGTACTTC
V gene: TRBV4-2; D gene: TRBD2; J gene: TRBJ2-3; clone size: .; CDR3 protein: CASRFSGGDATDTQYF; CDR3 DNA: TGTGCCAGCAGATTCAGCGGGGGCGACGCCACAGATACGCAGTATTTT
V gene: TRBV24-1; D gene: .; J gene: TRBJ2-2; clone size: once; CDR3 protein: CATSRTGRDTGELFF; CDR3 DNA: TGTGCCACCAGCCGCACAGGGCGCGACACCGGGGAGCTGTTTTTT
V gene: TRBV6-5; D gene: .; J gene: TRBJ1-4; clone size: once; CDR3 protein: CASSPGSFGEKLFF; CDR3 DNA: TGTGCCAGCAGCCCGGGGTCCTTCGGTGAAAAACTGTTTTTT
V gene: TRBV24-1; D gene: TRBD2; J gene: TRBJ2-5; clone size: .; CDR3 protein: CATSDSGLAGGQETQYF; CDR3 DNA: TGTGCCACCAGTGATTCCGGACTAGCGGGGGGCCAAGAGACCCAGTACTTC
V gene: TRBV4-2; D gene: TRBD1; J gene: TRBJ2-2; clone size: once; CDR3 protein: CASSQQTGKGTGELFF; CDR3 DNA: TGTGCCAGCAGCCAACAGACAGGGAAAGGTACCGGGGAGCTGTTTTTT
V gene: TRBV11-3; D gene: .; J gene: TRBJ1-5; clone size: .; CDR3 protein: CASSGGENQPQHF; CDR3 DNA: TGTGCCAGCAGCGGGGGGGAAAATCAGCCCCAGCATTTT
V gene: TRBV2; D gene: .; J gene: TRBJ2-7; clone size: once; CDR3 protein: CASSPNLYEQYF; CDR3 DNA: TGTGCCAGCAGTCCGAACTTGTACGAGCAGTACTTC
V gene: TRBV30; D gene: .; J gene: TRBJ2-2; clone size: .; CDR3 protein: CAWSRGGRDTGELFF; CDR3 DNA: TGTGCCTGGAGTAGAGGGGGACGGGACACCGGGGAGCTGTTTTTT
V gene: TRBV6-1; D gene: .; J gene: TRBJ1-1; clone size: .; CDR3 protein: CASSDDREAFF; CDR3 DNA: TGTGCCAGCAGTGATGACAGGGAAGCTTTCTTT
V gene: TRBV11-3; D gene: TRBD2; J gene: TRBJ2-1; clone size: .; CDR3 protein: CASSLDSGSGSYNEQFF; CDR3 DNA: TGTGCCAGCAGCTTAGATAGCGGGAGCGGGAGTTACAATGAGCAGTTCTTC
V gene: TRBV7-3; D gene: TRBD2; J gene: TRBJ2-2; clone size: .; CDR3 protein: CASSRELAGANTGELFF; CDR3 DNA: TGTGCCAGCAGCCGTGAACTAGCGGGGGCGAACACCGGGGAGCTGTTTTTT
V gene: TRBV5-5; D gene: .; J gene: TRBJ1-1; clone size: once; CDR3 protein: CASSLRQGNTEAFF; CDR3 DNA: TGTGCCAGCAGCTTGCGTCAGGGGAACACTGAAGCTTTCTTT
V gene: TRBV4-2; D gene: .; J gene: TRBJ1-5; clone size: .; CDR3 protein: CASSQGQGQYQPQHF; CDR3 DNA: TGTGCCAGCAGCCAAGGTCAGGGCCAGTATCAGCCCCAGCATTTT
V gene: TRBV7-6; D gene: .; J gene: TRBJ1-4; clone size: .; CDR3 protein: CASSPQQLPNEKLFF; CDR3 DNA: TGTGCCAGCAGCCCCCAACAGCTCCCCAATGAAAAACTGTTTTTT
V gene: TRBV4-2; D gene: TRBD1; J gene: TRBJ1-2; clone size: .; CDR3 protein: CASSPTGQNYGYTF; CDR3 DNA: TGTGCCAGCAGCCCTACGGGACAGAACTATGGCTACACCTTC
V gene: TRBV5-6; D gene: .; J gene: TRBJ2-5; clone size: .; CDR3 protein: CASSPNSRLFQETQYF; CDR3 DNA: TGTGCCAGCAGCCCCAACAGTAGGCTGTTTCAAGAGACCCAGTACTTC
V gene: TRBV5-6; D gene: .; J gene: TRBJ1-2; clone size: .; CDR3 protein: CASSLASGLGYTF; CDR3 DNA: TGTGCCAGCAGCTTGGCGTCAGGGTTGGGCTACACCTTC
V gene: TRBV4-2; D gene: .; J gene: TRBJ2-2; clone size: .; CDR3 protein: CASSLQGFGELFF; CDR3 DNA: TGTGCCAGCAGCCTTCAGGGGTTCGGGGAGCTGTTTTTT
V gene: TRBV5-5; D gene: TRBD2; J gene: TRBJ2-7; clone size: .; CDR3 protein: CASSSGLAGGSRHEQYF; CDR3 DNA: TGTGCCAGCAGCTCGGGACTAGCGGGAGGTTCGAGGCACGAGCAGTACTTC
V gene: TRBV6-2/TRBV6-3; D gene: TRBD1; J gene: TRBJ1-6; clone size: few; CDR3 protein: CASSYFRGRNNSPLHF; CDR3 DNA: TGTGCCAGCAGTTACTTCAGGGGGCGAAATAATTCACCCCTCCACTTT
V gene: TRBV5-1; D gene: .; J gene: TRBJ2-5; clone size: .; CDR3 protein: CASSLEMSETQYF; CDR3 DNA: TGCGCCAGCAGCTTGGAAATGTCGGAGACCCAGTACTTC
V gene: TRBV3-1/TRBV3-2; D gene: .; J gene: TRBJ2-7; clone size: .; CDR3 protein: CASSQAQGPYEQYF; CDR3 DNA: TGTGCCAGCAGCCAAGCCCAGGGCCCCTACGAGCAGTACTTC
V gene: TRBV18; D gene: .; J gene: TRBJ1-2; clone size: .; CDR3 protein: CASSPPKGEAYGYTF; CDR3 DNA: TGTGCCAGCTCACCACCAAAAGGGGAGGCCTATGGCTACACCTTC
V gene: TRBV3-1/TRBV3-2; D gene: .; J gene: TRBJ1-2; clone size: once; CDR3 protein: CASSDSGAYGYTF; CDR3 DNA: TGTGCCAGCAGTGACAGTGGGGCCTATGGCTACACCTTC